This T cell receptor beta chain derives from a study of T-cell reconstitution after alpha-beta-depleted transplantation in children (dated by TCRdb to the mid-2010s). Looking at the study overall: Using TCR repertoire profiling, the study followed T-cell immune reconstitution in a quantitative way in children after TCRalphabeta/CD19-depleted allogeneic hematopoietic cell transplantation.

Libraries were prepared through PCR. The run used an Illumina HiSeq 2500. TCR libraries were prepared with molecular barcoding, using unique molecular identifiers to normalize TCRbeta repertoire quantification. TCRdb reanalyzed the raw reads on its own, using fastp at Q25 for trimming and MiXCR for clone calling, and kept in-frame beta chains. One record per CDR3 amino acid sequence lists the most common genes and DNA. The sample has about 610,000 distinct CDR3 sequences on record, roughly a tenth of them singletons. The ten most abundant clones make up 4% to 5% of the sample. CDR1 SQVTM and CDR2 ANQGSEA were looked up in the germline V gene. Counted from cysteine to phenylalanine, this CDR3 has 14 amino acids. Just the 42-base CDR3 DNA is kept, in frame starting at base 1. V and J are trimmed by 3 bases and 8 bases, and the gene matches miss 5 bases of the junction. This clonotype was observed many times. This receptor's antigen is unknown. Base qualities are not at hand, and no much larger clone is one base apart.

The input for sequencing was PBMCs from the stem cell graft donor, taken from the stem cell graft. The sequence joins TRBV29-1 to TRBJ2-1; TRBD2 aligns with 12 central bases. The origin of this receptor is a human donor who donated a stem cell graft to a child with acute myeloid leukemia. The CDR3 corresponds to CSVDGTSGFHEQFF. The base sequence is TGCAGCGTTGATGGGACTAGCGGGTTTCATGAGCAGTTCTTC.